Listed below are T cell receptor beta chains from one sample, sequenced in a study of T cells in Graves' hyperthyroidism and ophthalmopathy. TCRdb itself ran the multiplex PCR reads through MiXCR, one entry per CDR3 protein. The table shows 600,000 to 700,000 distinct CDR3 sequences, with 45% occurring only once. Sequencing was performed on peripheral blood or thyroid tissue (not recorded which). The receptors shown here come from an adult man with Graves' disease, either hyperthyroidism or ophthalmopathy (not recorded which). The conserved cysteine and the conserved F or W are not part of the CDR3 here. The D gene is left open where the match is weak. Only some rows state a clone size, as once, few, many or a class for expanded clones.

clone size | D gene | J gene | V gene | CDR3 protein
once | . | TRBJ1-5 | TRBV19 | VSSISQGSSNQPQH
few | TRBD1 | TRBJ1-5 | TRBV7-9 | ASSLAGTGKVRQPQH
. | . | TRBJ1-5 | TRBV2 | ASSGVGNQPQH
many | TRBD2 | TRBJ2-6 | TRBV7-3 | ASSLGGVSGANVLT
. | . | TRBJ2-6 | TRBV19 | ASSFVPRTGANVLT
many | . | TRBJ2-7 | TRBV7-2 | ASSFGGQGTREQY
. | . | TRBJ1-2 | TRBV11-1 | SSSLVPGYGYT
. | . | TRBJ1-2 | TRBV29-1 | SPYRDEDGYT
. | TRBD1 | TRBJ1-1 | TRBV2 | ASSPTSRGRWTEAF
many | . | TRBJ1-2 | TRBV2 | ASGGRGSYGYT
. | . | TRBJ1-5 | TRBV24-1 | ATSARGRHSNQPQH
many | TRBD1 | TRBJ1-5 | TRBV7-9 | ASSSDRNQPQH
. | . | TRBJ1-6 | TRBV12-3/TRBV12-4 | ASSLKGFLYNPPLH
many | TRBD1 | TRBJ1-5 | TRBV6-1 | ASSERQGDQPQH
. | . | TRBJ2-7 | TRBV10-3 | AISDVGIAQHYEQY
once | . | TRBJ2-6 | TRBV2 | ASRDQGRSGANVLT
. | TRBD2 | TRBJ2-3 | TRBV13 | ASSLASGSADTQY
. | . | TRBJ2-7 | TRBV6-5 | ASSYLGAYEQY
many | . | TRBJ1-1 | TRBV29-1 | SVEGQSEAF
few | . | TRBJ1-6 | TRBV20-1 | SARTPGLNNSPLH
few | . | TRBJ1-2 | TRBV6-5 | ATGGAGGYT
few | TRBD1 | TRBJ1-2 | TRBV7-9 | ASSQQGIGGYT
. | TRBD1 | TRBJ2-7 | TRBV29-1 | SVETYRQGRFSSYEQY
. | . | TRBJ1-3 | TRBV10-3 | ATSSMEGMTIY
few | . | TRBJ1-1 | TRBV5-1 | ASSLASGEQAF
many | . | TRBJ2-7 | TRBV7-9 | ASSYTGLPYEQY
many | . | TRBJ1-5 | TRBV19 | ASRRNSNQPQH
few | . | TRBJ2-5 | TRBV20-1 | SAGEIQETQY
few | TRBD1 | TRBJ1-2 | TRBV5-6 | ASSVDRAGDGYT
. | . | TRBJ1-2 | TRBV19 | ASRKGGETNYGYT
many | . | TRBJ2-5 | TRBV7-7 | ASSESGGQETQY
many | TRBD1 | TRBJ2-5 | TRBV10-3 | AISDPGTGQETQY
. | . | TRBJ1-1 | TRBV20-1 | SAETRGTEAF
. | . | TRBJ2-2 | TRBV24-1 | AISEPGAGWNGELF
. | TRBD1 | TRBJ1-1 | TRBV25-1 | ASSEDGRGTEAF